Listed here are 30 T cell receptor beta chains from one sample, sequenced in a study of cytotoxic CD8 clonotypes in ibrutinib-treated CLL. TCRdb's copy holds only in-frame clones and misses some; the assay was immunoSEQ multiplex PCR. Altogether tens of thousands of clones are present, approximately 60% being singletons, with the ten largest covering roughly 21%. Sequenced here: PBMCs, sampled after 24 months of ibrutinib treatment. These receptor sequences come from a human donor with chronic lymphocytic leukemia.

The rearrangement links TRBV7-9 to TRBJ2-3, with 8 positions matching TRBD1. The germline V gene encodes CDR1 SEHNR and CDR2 FQNEAQ (reference sequence). The CDR3 contains 16 residues. The J segment lost 2 bases and the V segment lost 0 bases, leaving 4 bases of the junction unmatched. CDR3 amino acids: CASSLARTGPTDTQYF. CDR3 bases: TGTGCCAGCAGCTTAGCTAGGACAGGGCCCACAGATACGCAGTATTTT.

This clone occurred a few times. V usage is TRBV28 and J usage is TRBJ1-2; the D gene is possibly TRBD1 (5 bases). V was pared by 6 bases and J by 6 bases, with 8 bases between. The CDR3 is made up of 11 amino acids. Germline CDR1 is MDHEN and CDR2 is SYDVKM. The CDR3 DNA sequence: TGTGCCAGCAGCTTGACAGATGGCTACACCTTC. Translation gives CASSLTDGYTF.

The chain couples TRBV25-1 to TRBJ1-1, with 7 bases fitting TRBD1. Trimming took 3 bases from V and 10 from J; bases not matched to a gene: 8. The germline gives CDR1 MGHDK, CDR2 SYGVNS. The CDR3 is 13 amino acids. The CDR3 protein is CASSETGMHRAFF. The CDR3 DNA follows: TGTGCCAGCAGTGAGACAGGGATGCATAGAGCTTTCTTT.

V usage is TRBV2 and J usage is TRBJ1-4; possible D gene TRBD1, 5 bases. Between the trimmed V and J ends, which lost 7 bases and 10 bases, there was a span of 13 bases. Germline loops: CDR1 SNHLY, CDR2 FYNNEI. The CDR3 contains 12 residues. The CDR3 loop is CASIREDSKLFF. The CDR3 DNA follows: TGTGCCAGCATCAGGGAGGACTCAAAACTGTTTTTT.

The chain joins TRBV11-1 to TRBJ2-3, with D perhaps TRBD2 (5 bases). Germline CDR1 reads SGHAT; CDR2 reads FQDESV (reference sequence). Between the trimmed V and J ends, which lost 3 bases and 8 bases, there was a span of 6 bases. The CDR3 length is 11 residues. The CDR3 spells CASSFGVTQYF. CDR3 in DNA: TGTGCCAGCAGCTTCGGGGTTACGCAGTATTTT.

The chain uses TRBV5-4 and TRBJ2-7; no firm D call. V dropped 4 bases and J dropped 4 bases, with 12 bases sitting between them. The CDR3 loop spans 13 amino acids. Germline-derived CDR1 and CDR2 are SGHNT and YYREEE (reference sequence). The CDR3 region has the DNA TGTGCCAGCAGCGGCCCCTCGGATTACGAGCAGTACTTC. Translated, it gives CASSGPSDYEQYF.

The chain combines TRBV19 with TRBJ2-7; D is possibly TRBD1 (6 bases). CDR3 length: 15 residues. Trimming cost V 4 bases and J 3 bases, with 16 bases left between them. The germline gives CDR1 LNHDA, CDR2 SQIVND (reference sequence). The CDR3 nucleotides are TGTGCCAGTAGTACCCACAGGGTCTGGGGCTACGAGCAGTACGTC. Its translation is CASSTHRVWGYEQYV.

In DNA, the CDR3 is TGTGCCAGCAGCGCCGGGGGGGTCTACAATGAGCAGTTCTTC. This codes for CASSAGGVYNEQFF. The gene calls are TRBV9 and TRBJ2-1; 8 nucleotides line up with TRBD2. V gave up 3 bases and J gave up 3 bases; unmatched junction bases: 2. This CDR3 has 14 amino acids. From germline, CDR1 is SGDLS and CDR2 YYNGEE.

The rearrangement joins TRBV13 to TRBJ1-2; D perhaps matches TRBD1 (6 bases). The CDR3 sequence is 14 residues long. The germline V gene has CDR1 PRHDT and CDR2 FYEKMQ (reference sequence). Trimming removed 3 bases from V and 5 bases from J, with 13 bases in between. The CDR3 sequence is CASSFSSRGYGYTF. Written as DNA, the CDR3 is TGTGCCAGCAGCTTTTCAAGCAGGGGTTATGGCTACACCTTC.

The sample holds a few counts of this clone. V usage is TRBV5-1 and J usage is TRBJ1-2, with unresolved D. This CDR3 contains 15 residues. Germline V lookup: CDR1 SGHRS, CDR2 YFSETQ. Trimming left V 1 base short and J 0 bases short, with 10 bases between. The CDR3 DNA reads TGCGCCAGCAGCTTGATAAGTACTTCTAACTATGGCTACACCTTC. It translates to CASSLISTSNYGYTF.

V gene TRBV27 combines with J gene TRBJ2-1; 7 positions match TRBD1. CDR3 length equals 12 residues. Trimming cost V 6 bases and J 7 bases; bases outside gene matches: 3. CDR1 and CDR2 (germline): MNHEY, SMNVEV (reference sequence). CDR3 sequence reads: CASRIQGNEQFF. CDR3 DNA: TGTGCCAGCAGGATACAGGGGAATGAGCAGTTCTTC.

The chain carries TRBV5-1 and TRBJ2-7; D may match TRBD1 or TRBD2 (6 bases each). The V end lost 5 bases, the J end lost 2 bases, and 14 bases lay between the germline ends. Germline V gives CDR1 SGHRS, CDR2 YFSETQ. This CDR3 is 14 amino acids long. The CDR3 bases are TGCGCCAGCAGGGGGGGCCCATTACCCTACGAGCAGTACGTC. Translated, it gives CASRGGPLPYEQYV.

This chain joins TRBV10-3 and TRBJ1-2, with TRBD1 matching 8 bases. The CDR3 covers 16 residues. The trim removed 5 bases at V and 0 bases at J, leaving 8 bases unmatched. The germline CDR1 and CDR2 sequences are ENHRY and SYGVKD. CDR3 in DNA: TGTGCCATCAGTCGACAGGGGTCCTTCTCTAACTATGGCTACACCTTC. As protein: CAISRQGSFSNYGYTF.

This clone was counted between two and nine times. The rearrangement links TRBV5-1 to TRBJ1-1; D is possibly TRBD1 (6 bases). The germline V gene encodes CDR1 SGHRS and CDR2 YFSETQ. This CDR3 spans 14 amino acids. V lost 0 bases to trimming and J lost 13 bases, with 19 bases between them. As DNA, the CDR3 is TGCGCCAGCAGCTTGGAATTGGGGGCGTCGGAGGGTTTCTTT. Translation: CASSLELGASEGFF.

V gene TRBV7-9 combines with J gene TRBJ2-7, with D perhaps TRBD1 or TRBD2 (5 bases each). Germline CDR1 is SEHNR and CDR2 is FQNEAQ (reference sequence). V was cut by 5 bases and J by 5 bases, with 10 bases left in between. The CDR3 spans 12 residues. CDR3 in amino acids: CASSRSGHEQYF. CDR3 sequence (DNA): TGTGCCAGCAGCCGATCGGGGCACGAGCAGTACTTC.

This chain links TRBV7-9 with TRBJ2-1; D tentatively fits TRBD1 or TRBD2 (7 bases each). This CDR3 comprises 15 residues. V shed 5 bases and J shed 2 bases, with 13 bases lying between them. Germline V lookup: CDR1 SEHNR, CDR2 FQNEAQ (reference sequence). In DNA, the CDR3 is TGTGCCAGCAGCCCGACAGGGACTACCTACAATGAGCAGTTCTTC. Translation gives CASSPTGTTYNEQFF.

Ten or more counts support this clone. The chain has TRBV18 and TRBJ2-2; D is ambiguous. Trimming pared 2 bases from V and 7 bases from J, leaving 8 bases between. The CDR3 sequence is 13 residues long. Germline V gene data show CDR1 as KGHSH and CDR2 as LQKENI. CDR3 sequence (DNA): TGTGCCAGCTCACCATCCGCTAGCGGGGAGCTGTTTTTT. As protein: CASSPSASGELFF.

V gene TRBV6-1 combines with J gene TRBJ2-3; D might be TRBD1 (6 bases). Germline assignment: CDR1 MNHNS and CDR2 SASEGT. The V end was cut by 4 bases, the J end by 3 bases, with 14 bases between. This CDR3 is built from 15 residues. Here the CDR3 DNA reads TGTGCCAGCAGTGCGGACAGATTGAGGACAGATACGCAGTATTTT. Amino acids: CASSADRLRTDTQYF.

The gene calls are TRBV7-7 and TRBJ2-2; 7 bases line up with TRBD1. This CDR3 is 13 amino acids long. Germline trimming cut 5 bases from V and 10 bases from J; bases unmatched to any gene: 7. Germline CDR1 and CDR2: SSHAT and FNYEAQ (reference sequence). CDR3 residues: CASSRDREKELFF. Written as DNA, the CDR3 is TGTGCCAGCAGCCGCGACAGGGAGAAGGAGCTGTTTTTT.

This clone was counted only a few times. The rearrangement links TRBV7-2 to TRBJ1-1; the D is unclear. The CDR3 length is 12 residues. Germline V CDR1 and CDR2: SGHTA, FQGNSA. V was shortened by 1 base and J by 7 bases, with 7 bases between the two germline ends. The CDR3 DNA sequence: TGTGCCAGCAGCTTAGTTCCGGGTGAAGCTTTCTTT. Translation gives CASSLVPGEAFF.

This clone was found a few times. The chain carries TRBV2 and TRBJ1-3; D gene ambiguous. CDR3 length: 12 amino acids. Trimming left V 9 bases short and J 4 bases short, with 10 bases between. Germline-derived CDR1 and CDR2 are SNHLY and FYNNEI. The CDR3, as DNA: TGTGCCAGGGGGTCGGTAGGAAACACCATATATTTT. Translation: CARGSVGNTIYF.

The sample holds a few counts of this clone. The V and J genes are TRBV4-1 and TRBJ1-5; TRBD1 is a possible D gene (5 bases). V lost 4 bases and J 3 bases, leaving 16 bases between the germline ends. The CDR3 is made up of 16 amino acids. Germline CDR1 is MGHRA and CDR2 is YSYEKL. The CDR3 loop reads CASSPGTVPFNQPQHF. The CDR3 DNA follows: TGCGCCAGCAGCCCGGGGACGGTTCCATTCAATCAGCCCCAGCATTTT.

The V gene is TRBV6-4, the J gene TRBJ2-7; possible D gene TRBD2, 7 bases. Trimming took 7 bases from V and 0 from J, leaving 13 bases between them. Per germline, CDR1 MRHNA and CDR2 SNTAGT. This CDR3 has 14 amino acids. CDR3 DNA: TGTGCCAGCATCTTGAGGGGGGGCTCCTACGAGCAGTACGTC. It specifies CASILRGGSYEQYV.

The gene calls are TRBV27 and TRBJ1-2; tentative D call: TRBD1 (5 bases). The V and J ends lost 6 bases and 4 bases respectively, with 15 bases between them. This CDR3 comprises 14 residues. From germline, CDR1 is MNHEY and CDR2 SMNVEV (reference sequence). The CDR3 protein is CASSPRGGVYGYTF. DNA of the CDR3: TGTGCCAGCAGCCCCCGGGGAGGGGTCTATGGCTACACCTTC.

This clone was seen more than once but under ten times. The V call is TRBV4-2, the J call TRBJ2-3; either TRBD1 or TRBD2 may supply D (5 bases each). CDR3 length: 15 amino acids. Trimming shortened V by 5 bases and J by 1 base, and 13 bases separated the two germline ends. Germline V gene data show CDR1 as LGHNA and CDR2 as YNFKEQ. The CDR3 region is CASSYTGTGTDTQYF. The CDR3 region has the DNA TGTGCCAGCAGCTACACCGGGACGGGCACAGATACGCAGTATTTT.

CDR3 bases: TGTGCCAGCAGTATAAGTTGGGGACAGGCTGATGGCTACACCTTC. This encodes CASSISWGQADGYTF. This chain links TRBV6-5 with TRBJ1-2, with 8 bases fitting TRBD1. The CDR3 covers 15 residues. Unmatched junction bases numbered 11, after V lost 5 bases and J lost 6 bases. Germline V gives CDR1 MNHEY, CDR2 SVGAGI.

The J gene is TRBJ2-7, the V gene TRBV5-5, with 9 bases that match TRBD1. J gave up 6 bases and V 6 bases, and 7 bases lay outside the gene matches. The CDR3 covers 13 residues. Germline CDR1 is SGHKS and CDR2 is YYEKEE (reference sequence). DNA for the CDR3: TGTGCCAGCACCACAGGGGGCAGGCCCGAGCAGTACTTC. Translated, it gives CASTTGGRPEQYF.

This clone was counted only a few times. This chain connects TRBV5-1 to TRBJ2-1, with D possibly matching TRBD2 (6 bases). Germline CDR1 reads SGHRS; CDR2 reads YFSETQ. Trimming left V 0 bases short and J 1 base short, with 8 bases between. The CDR3 totals 15 residues. The CDR3 bases are TGCGCCAGCAGCTTGGCTAGCGTTTCCTACAATGAGCAGTTCTTC. It yields the protein CASSLASVSYNEQFF. Together with reference TRBV5-1 and TRBJ2-1, the CDR3 gives the full variable domain: KAGVTQTPRYLIKTRGQQVTLSCSPISGHRSVSWYQQTPGQGLQFLFEYFSETQRNKGNFPGRFSGRQFSNSRSEMNVSTLELGDSALYLCASSLASVSYNEQFFGPGTRLTVL.

This clone appeared once. The chain couples TRBV28 to TRBJ1-2, with D perhaps matching TRBD1 (5 bases). Per germline, CDR1 MDHEN and CDR2 SYDVKM. V was cut by 7 bases and J by 3 bases, with 15 bases left in between. The CDR3 sequence is 14 residues long. CDR3 sequence: CASTDGGEYYGYTF. Here the CDR3 DNA reads TGTGCCAGCACCGACGGGGGGGAATACTATGGCTACACCTTC.

The chain combines TRBV29-1 with TRBJ2-7, with D perhaps TRBD1 (7 bases). This CDR3 is 13 amino acids long. CDR1 and CDR2 (germline): SQVTM, ANQGSEA. The V end was cut by 7 bases, the J end by 0 bases, with 13 bases between. The CDR3 nucleotides read TGCAGCGCTCGACAGGGAGGCTCCTACGAGCAGTACTTC. Translation gives CSARQGGSYEQYF.